Included here is one T cell receptor (beta chain) sequence, with context. What antigen it recognizes has not been identified. It has no much larger one-base neighbor in the sample; base qualities were not kept. This entry is derived from a study of blood T cell repertoires in COVID-19 (TCRdb year 2020). The study in broad terms: Samples from collaborators originated in the United States, Italy and Spain and spanned both the acute and convalescent phases of COVID-19. The prospective study material was composed of cDNA or gDNA derived from T cells, B-cell-depleted T cells, or PBMCs. A freely available public database, intended as a resource for researchers studying the immune response to SARS-CoV-2, is where the repertoires were released. Subjects who had been exposed to COVID-19, were actively infected with it, or had recovered from it provided the deeply sampled blood TCRbeta repertoires that made up the dataset. The samples were drawn from the first 160 participants of the ongoing ImmuneRACE study and from under 1,500 subjects provided by 6 global collaborators. Where available, HLA class I and class II types were taken from metadata supplied by the sample provider and were not determined by assay-based typing. A de-identified subject ID, COVID-19 status, age in years and sex were almost always included in the sample metadata. What the research found in general, with its limitations: How much clinical and demographic metadata was included differed by source and by participant, and the metadata was provided uncurated.

CDR1 and CDR2 are drawn from the germline V gene (reference sequence): SEHNR, FQNEAQ. The V end gives up 5 bases and the J end 2 bases, leaving 3 bases in the junction not matched to a gene. Counted from cysteine to phenylalanine, this CDR3 has 14 amino acids. Just CDR3 DNA is preserved here, 42 bases in frame from base 1. The collaborating institutions used their own protocols to collect whole blood in K2EDTA tubes. For TCRbeta analysis, collaborators shipped samples in one of three forms: frozen whole blood, isolated PBMCs, or DNA extracted from either of those sample types. TCRbeta CDR3 regions were amplified from genomic DNA by means of the immunoSEQ Assay, a bias-controlled multiplex PCR. The authors processed their data as follows. Nucleated cell counts per sample were estimated from amplification of reference gene primers within the assay. Sequence reads were collapsed and filtered to measure the absolute abundance of every unique TCRbeta CDR3 rearrangement. For each sample, productive Simpson clonality was calculated as the square root of Simpson's diversity index across productive rearrangements. TCRdb provides this immuneACCESS table in a form limited to in-frame rearrangements. Some clones are lacking; in checked studies, under half of them reflect an unresolved V gene, and why the rest are absent is not known. Clone size and the V and J calls come from that table; the DNA yielded D and trimming. The sample table records 75,000 or so clones; approximately 80% of these occur just once. 4.5% to 7% of the sample rests with the top ten.

Sequencing input: peripheral blood. The V and J genes are TRBV7-9 and TRBJ1-1; TRBD1 aligns with 9 central bases. This sequence was found in a man in his 60s with active or convalescent COVID-19. The CDR3 protein is CASSRTGGNTEAFF. The nucleotide sequence is TGTGCCAGCAGCCGTACAGGGGGCAACACTGAAGCTTTCTTT.